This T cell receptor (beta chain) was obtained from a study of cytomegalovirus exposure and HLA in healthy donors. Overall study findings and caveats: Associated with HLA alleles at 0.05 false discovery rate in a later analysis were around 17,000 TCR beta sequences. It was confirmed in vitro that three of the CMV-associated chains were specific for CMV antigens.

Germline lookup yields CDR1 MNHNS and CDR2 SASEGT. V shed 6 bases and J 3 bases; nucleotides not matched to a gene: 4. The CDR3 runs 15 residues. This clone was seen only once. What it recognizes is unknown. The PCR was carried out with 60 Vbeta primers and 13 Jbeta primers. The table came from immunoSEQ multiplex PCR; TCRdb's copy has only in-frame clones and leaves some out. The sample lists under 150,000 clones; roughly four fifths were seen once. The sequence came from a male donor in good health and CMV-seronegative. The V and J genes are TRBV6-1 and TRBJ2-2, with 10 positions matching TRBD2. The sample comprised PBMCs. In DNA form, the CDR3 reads TGTGCCAGCAGAGGGCTAGCGGGAGACACCGGGGAGCTGTTTTTT. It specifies CASRGLAGDTGELFF.